The source of this TCR beta chain is a study of T-cell reconstitution after alpha-beta-depleted transplantation in children. Preparing the TCRbeta library involved the use of unique molecular identifiers. TCRdb called the PCR reads again in MiXCR, with one record for every CDR3 protein. The table has about 640,000 distinct CDR3 sequences, 16% seen once. V was shortened by 5 bases and J by 5 bases, with 13 bases between the two germline ends. Per germline, CDR1 SGHVS and CDR2 FNYEAQ. This CDR3 has 13 residues. The chain combines TRBV7-6 with TRBJ2-7; D ambiguous. The source was PBMCs from the stem cell graft donor, collected from the stem cell graft. This clonotype was obtained from a human donor who donated a stem cell graft to a child with acute myeloid leukemia. CDR3 residues: CASSPTRLNEQYF. CDR3 nucleotide sequence: TGTGCCAGCAGCCCAACCAGGTTGAACGAGCAGTACTTC. The complete variable domain, with remaining parts taken from reference TRBV7-6 and TRBJ2-7, reads GAGVSQSPRYKVTKRGQDVALRCDPISGHVSLYWYRQALGQGPEFLTYFNYEAQQDKSGLPNDRFSAERPEGSISTLTIQRTEQRDSAMYRCASSPTRLNEQYFGPGTRLTVT.